The rows below give T cell receptor beta chains drawn from one sample of a study of metastatic and nonmetastatic thyroid tumors. TCRdb called clones again from the PCR reads with MiXCR. The data hold around 40,000 clones, with roughly a sixth observed a single time. Material: blood. The receptors stem from a male donor with papillary thyroid cancer or a benign thyroid nodule (not recorded which). Some clones in this sample may be carry-over from other donors' samples. Both conserved end residues are part of each CDR3. The D gene is left open where the match is weak. Clone size is not always given. Where it is, it says once, few, many or a class for expanded clones.

>TRBV18|many|16|TRBJ1-6|TRBD1
CASSPGTGTTYSPLHF
TGTGCCAGCTCACCGGGGACAGGGACCACATATTCACCCCTCCACTTT
>TRBV2|.|12|TRBJ2-7|.
CASRKFSLDQYF
TGTGCCAGCAGGAAGTTTTCCCTCGATCAGTACTTC
>TRBV13|many|17|TRBJ2-3|.
CASSSPGGGRNTDTQYF
TGTGCCAGCAGCTCCCCTGGGGGCGGGCGGAACACAGATACGCAGTATTTT
>TRBV7-8|.|17|TRBJ2-2|TRBD2
CASSPRREGGVAGELFF
TGTGCCAGCAGTCCTCGGAGGGAGGGAGGGGTCGCCGGGGAGCTGTTTTTT
>TRBV6-2/TRBV6-3|many|14|TRBJ2-3|.
CASSYSPEGDTQYF
TGTGCCAGCAGTTACTCACCCGAGGGGGATACGCAGTATTTT
>TRBV7-6|many|14|TRBJ2-7|.
CASSSFAGAYEQYF
TGTGCCAGCAGTTCCTTCGCCGGGGCCTACGAGCAGTACTTC
>TRBV27|many|18|TRBJ2-6|.
CASSLWAPRGYVANVLTF
TGTGCCAGCAGTTTATGGGCCCCCAGGGGTTACGTAGCCAACGTCCTGACTTTC
>TRBV29-1|.|16|TRBJ1-2|TRBD1
CSFEGDVEGAYYGYTF
TGCAGCTTTGAAGGCGACGTGGAGGGGGCGTACTATGGCTACACCTTC
>TRBV4-1|many|13|TRBJ1-5|.
CASSQEFGQPQHF
TGCGCCAGCAGCCAAGAGTTTGGCCAGCCCCAGCATTTT
>TRBV19|many|13|TRBJ2-7|TRBD2
CASSIGGGREQYF
TGTGCCAGTAGTATAGGGGGCGGGAGGGAGCAGTACTTC
>TRBV4-1|many|13|TRBJ2-2|.
CASSQKVTGELFF
TGCGCCAGCAGCCAAAAGGTCACCGGGGAGCTGTTTTTT
>TRBV19|few|13|TRBJ2-7|.
CASSRGRDYEQYF
TGTGCCAGTAGTAGGGGTCGGGACTACGAGCAGTACTTC
>TRBV10-3|few|15|TRBJ2-3|.
CAISESASGTDTQYF
TGTGCCATCAGTGAGTCTGCTAGCGGCACAGATACGCAGTATTTT
>TRBV10-3|many|14|TRBJ1-5|.
CAISDRGENQPQHF
TGTGCCATCAGTGATAGAGGGGAAAATCAGCCCCAGCATTTT
>TRBV4-2|.|15|TRBJ2-1|.
CASSQDLARYNEQFF
TGTGCCAGCAGCCAAGATCTAGCGAGATACAATGAGCAGTTCTTC
>TRBV19|many|12|TRBJ2-3|.
CASSLDTDTQYF
TGTGCCAGTAGTTTAGACACAGATACGCAGTATTTT
>TRBV20-1|.|15|TRBJ1-1|.
CSARDRYRWGTEAFF
TGCAGTGCTAGAGATCGGTACCGGTGGGGCACTGAAGCTTTCTTT
>TRBV6-1|medium-sized|16|TRBJ2-7|.
CASTGRAGSLQHEQYF
TGTGCCAGCACAGGGAGAGCGGGTTCCCTTCAACACGAGCAGTACTTC
>TRBV6-2/TRBV6-3|.|13|TRBJ2-1|.
CASSPGLYNEQFF
TGTGCCAGCAGTCCGGGACTCTACAATGAGCAGTTCTTC
>TRBV14|.|17|TRBJ2-7|TRBD2
CASSPTSGLAGPYEQYF
TGTGCCAGCAGCCCAACTTCCGGACTAGCCGGCCCGTACGAGCAGTACTTC
>TRBV4-1|many|16|TRBJ2-3|TRBD2
CASSTRAGTSTDTQYF
TGCGCCAGCAGCACCCGAGCGGGGACTAGCACAGATACGCAGTATTTT
>TRBV7-8|.|14|TRBJ2-7|TRBD2
CASSLLAAIYEQYF
TGTGCCAGCAGTCTACTAGCGGCGATATACGAGCAGTACTTC
>TRBV7-9|.|15|TRBJ1-2|TRBD1
CASSWTGLWDYGYTF
TGTGCCAGCAGCTGGACAGGGCTTTGGGACTATGGCTACACCTTC
>TRBV12-3/TRBV12-4|many|15|TRBJ1-2|TRBD1
CASTQQGGINYGYTF
TGTGCCAGCACCCAACAGGGGGGCATTAACTATGGCTACACCTTC
>TRBV5-1|many|15|TRBJ1-3|TRBD1
CASSSYSNRGDTIYF
TGCGCCAGCAGCTCCTATTCTAACAGGGGAGACACCATATATTTT
>TRBV6-2/TRBV6-3|.|16|TRBJ1-5|.
CASSPRRIGLGQPQHF
TGTGCCAGCAGCCCAAGGCGTATCGGCCTTGGTCAGCCCCAGCATTTT
>TRBV9|many|15|TRBJ2-1|.
CASTRSGGAYNEQFF
TGTGCCAGCACGAGGTCCGGCGGGGCCTACAATGAGCAGTTCTTC
>TRBV10-3|many|13|TRBJ2-1|TRBD1
CAPVRAGGAKPFF
TGTGCCCCCGTAAGGGCAGGGGGCGCAAAGCCGTTCTTC
>TRBV5-4|few|14|TRBJ1-1|.
CASSLGQVNTEAFF
TGTGCCAGCAGCTTGGGACAGGTGAACACTGAAGCTTTCTTT
>TRBV12-3/TRBV12-4|many|13|TRBJ1-2|.
CASSRGRFYGYTF
TGTGCCAGCAGTCGGGGACGGTTCTATGGCTACACCTTC
>TRBV5-4|.|15|TRBJ2-2|.
CASSLGDFDTGELFF
TGTGCCAGCAGCTTGGGAGACTTTGACACCGGGGAGCTGTTTTTT
>TRBV19|.|17|TRBJ2-3|TRBD2
CASSPRVSGPSTDTQYF
TGTGCCAGTAGCCCCCGGGTTAGCGGGCCAAGCACAGATACGCAGTATTTT
>TRBV5-1|.|12|TRBJ2-3|.
CSSSLDADTHYF
TGCTCCAGCAGCTTGGATGCAGATACGCATTATTTT
>TRBV24-1|many|14|TRBJ2-5|TRBD1
CATSGNRGRETQYF
TGTGCCACCAGTGGGAACAGGGGCCGAGAGACCCAGTACTTC
>TRBV12-3/TRBV12-4|.|15|TRBJ1-3|.
CASTPQDYSGNTIYF
TGTGCCAGCACCCCCCAAGATTACTCTGGAAACACCATATATTTT
>TRBV4-1|many|14|TRBJ2-7|TRBD1
CASSQAGTGVEQYF
TGCGCCAGCAGCCAAGCCGGGACAGGGGTCGAGCAGTACTTC